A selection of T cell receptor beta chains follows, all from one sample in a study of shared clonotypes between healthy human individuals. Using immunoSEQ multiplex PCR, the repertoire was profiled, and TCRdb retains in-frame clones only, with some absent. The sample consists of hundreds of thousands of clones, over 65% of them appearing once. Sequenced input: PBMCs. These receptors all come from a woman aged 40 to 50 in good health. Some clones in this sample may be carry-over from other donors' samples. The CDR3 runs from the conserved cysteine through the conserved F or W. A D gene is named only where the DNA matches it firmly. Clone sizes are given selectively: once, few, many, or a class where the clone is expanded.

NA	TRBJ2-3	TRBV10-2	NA	TGCGCCAGCAAGGAAACCGGGACCATATCAGATACGCAGTATTTT	CASKETGTISDTQYF
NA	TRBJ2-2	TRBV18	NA	TGTGCCAGCTCTTTCCCAAGGACAGCGGTCCCCGGGGAGCTGTTTTTT	CASSFPRTAVPGELFF
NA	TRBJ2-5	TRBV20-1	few	TGCAGCCCCAGGGGACAAGAGACCCAGTACTTC	CSPRGQETQYF
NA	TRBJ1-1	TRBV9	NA	TGTGCCAGCAGCGTTGGGGGTATGAACACTGAAGCTTTCTTT	CASSVGGMNTEAFF
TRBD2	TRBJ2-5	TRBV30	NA	TGTGCCTGGAGTGAGGACGGGGGGGAGACCCAGTACTTC	CAWSEDGGETQYF
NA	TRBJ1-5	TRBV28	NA	TGTGCCACCTCACTTACCAATCAGCCCCAGCATTTT	CATSLTNQPQHF
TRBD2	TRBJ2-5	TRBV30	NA	TGTGCCTGGAGTCCACAGGGGACTAGCGGGACGTCAGGGGAGACCCAGTACTTC	CAWSPQGTSGTSGETQYF
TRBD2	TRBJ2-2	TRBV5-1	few	TGCGCCAGCAGCTTGATTCCGGGACTAGCGGCCACCGGGGAGCTGTTTTTT	CASSLIPGLAATGELFF
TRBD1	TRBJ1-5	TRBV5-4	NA	TGTGCCAGCAGCTTGGGCGGACAGGGGGCTCATCAGCCCCAGCATTTT	CASSLGGQGAHQPQHF
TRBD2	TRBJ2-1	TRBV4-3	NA	TGCGCCAGCAGCCAAGGGACTAGCTCCTACAATGAGCAGTTCTTC	CASSQGTSSYNEQFF
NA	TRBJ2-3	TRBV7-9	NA	TGTGCCAGCAGCTTAGCGGGAGAGAGGGGGACGCAGTATTTT	CASSLAGERGTQYF
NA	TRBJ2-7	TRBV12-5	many	TGTGCTAGTGGTTTGGGGGACGGGATGGGCTACGAGCAGTACTTC	CASGLGDGMGYEQYF
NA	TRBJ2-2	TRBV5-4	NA	TGTGCCAGCAGCTGGGGACGCACGAACACCGGGGAGCTGTTTTTT	CASSWGRTNTGELFF
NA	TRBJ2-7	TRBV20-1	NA	TGCAGTGTTCAGGGGGGGTACGAGCAGTACTTC	CSVQGGYEQYF
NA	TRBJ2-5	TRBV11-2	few	TGTGCCAGCAGCTTTAATGGAGTCCAAGAGACCCAGTACTTC	CASSFNGVQETQYF
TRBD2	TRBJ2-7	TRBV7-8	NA	TGTGCCAGCAGCTTAAATGAGCGGGACTACGAGCAGTACTTC	CASSLNERDYEQYF
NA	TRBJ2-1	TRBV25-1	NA	TGTGCCAGCAGTGAAAGGGGCATAGCACTAACGGGCAATGAGCAGTTCTTC	CASSERGIALTGNEQFF
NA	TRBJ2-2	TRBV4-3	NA	TGCGCCAGCAGCCAAGACCTAGGGTACACCGGGGAGCTGTTTTTT	CASSQDLGYTGELFF
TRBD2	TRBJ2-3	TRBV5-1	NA	TGCGCCAGCACCGCCGGGACTACCACAGATACGCAGTATTTT	CASTAGTTTDTQYF
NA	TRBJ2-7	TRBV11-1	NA	TGTGCCAGCAGCTTAGAACGCAAAGTCTACGAGCAGTACTTC	CASSLERKVYEQYF
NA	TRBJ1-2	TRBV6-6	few	TGTGCCAGCAGTTACTCAGAGGGGCTAAACTATGGCTACACCTTC	CASSYSEGLNYGYTF
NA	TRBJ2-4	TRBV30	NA	TGTGCCTGGAGTGTAAGTGGGGGCAAAAACATTCAGTACTTC	CAWSVSGGKNIQYF
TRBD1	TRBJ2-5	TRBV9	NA	TGTGCCAGCAGCGCGACAGGGGGGTGGGAGACCCAGTACTTC	CASSATGGWETQYF
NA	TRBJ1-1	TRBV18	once	TGTGCCAGCTCACCAGGCCAGCAGGTTGAAGCTTTCTTT	CASSPGQQVEAFF
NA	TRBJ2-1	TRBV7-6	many	TGTGCCAGCAGCTTAGCGCTAAGGGCAGGGCATGGCAATGAGCAGTTCTTC	CASSLALRAGHGNEQFF
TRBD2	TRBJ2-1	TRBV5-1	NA	TGCGCCAGCAGCTTTAGATTAGCGGGAGGGGACCCGCAGTTCTTC	CASSFRLAGGDPQFF
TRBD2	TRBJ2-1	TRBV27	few	TGTGCCAGCAGTTCTTGGGGCGCGGGAGTTGGTAGTGAGCAGTTCTTC	CASSSWGAGVGSEQFF
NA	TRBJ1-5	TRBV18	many	TGTGCCAGCTCAGAGGCCTATAGCAATCAGCCCCAGCATTTT	CASSEAYSNQPQHF
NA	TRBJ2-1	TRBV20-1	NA	TGCAGTGCTAGTTTTTGGCGCTTGGAGTTCTTC	CSASFWRLEFF
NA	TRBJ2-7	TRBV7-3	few	TGTGCCAGCAGCTTAGTTCGGGCAGGGACGTACGAGCAGTACTTC	CASSLVRAGTYEQYF
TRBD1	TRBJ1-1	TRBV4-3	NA	TGCGCCAGCAGCCAACACCGCGGACAGGGGATCCCTGAAGCTTTCTTT	CASSQHRGQGIPEAFF
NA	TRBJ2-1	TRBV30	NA	TGTGCCGGATTTACTCAACCCAACAATGAGCAGTTCTTC	CAGFTQPNNEQFF
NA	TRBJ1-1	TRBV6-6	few	TGTGCCAGCAGAGGGCGCGAGGGGACCACTGAAGCTTTCTTT	CASRGREGTTEAFF
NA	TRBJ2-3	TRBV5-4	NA	TGTGCCAGCAGCCCTTCTAGTGGTGGCACAGATACGCAGTATTTT	CASSPSSGGTDTQYF
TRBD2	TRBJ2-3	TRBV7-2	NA	TGTGCCAGCAGCCAGGGACTAGCCACAGATACGCAGTATTTT	CASSQGLATDTQYF
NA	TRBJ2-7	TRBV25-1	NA	TGTGCCAGCAGTGATGTAGGGAGTGTGACCTACGAGCAGTACTTC	CASSDVGSVTYEQYF
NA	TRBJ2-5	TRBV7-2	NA	TGTGCCAGCAGCTTAGCGGGATCAGAGACCCAGTACTTC	CASSLAGSETQYF
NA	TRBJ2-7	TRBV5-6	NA	TGTGCCAGCAGCTTGGGGCAGGGTGTGATTGATTACGAGCAGTACTTC	CASSLGQGVIDYEQYF
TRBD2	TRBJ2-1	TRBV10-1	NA	TGCGCCAGCAGTTTGGGACTAGCGGGAAACAATGAGCAGTTCTTC	CASSLGLAGNNEQFF
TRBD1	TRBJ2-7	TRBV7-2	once	TGTGCCAGCAGCTTGGACAGGGGCGAGCTATACGAGCAGTACTTC	CASSLDRGELYEQYF
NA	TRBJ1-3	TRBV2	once	TGTGCCAGCGGGTCCTTGGCCTCTGGAAACACCATATATTTT	CASGSLASGNTIYF
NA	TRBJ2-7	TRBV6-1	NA	TGTGCCAGCAGCCCAGCAGGCTACGAGCAGTACTTC	CASSPAGYEQYF
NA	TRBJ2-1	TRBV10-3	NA	TGTGCCATCAGTGGCCGGACTAGAGGAGGGGGTGATGAGCAGTTCTTC	CAISGRTRGGGDEQFF
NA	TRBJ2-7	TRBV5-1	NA	TGCGCCAGCAGCTTGACTCCCCGGGTGGCCTACGAGCAGTACTTC	CASSLTPRVAYEQYF